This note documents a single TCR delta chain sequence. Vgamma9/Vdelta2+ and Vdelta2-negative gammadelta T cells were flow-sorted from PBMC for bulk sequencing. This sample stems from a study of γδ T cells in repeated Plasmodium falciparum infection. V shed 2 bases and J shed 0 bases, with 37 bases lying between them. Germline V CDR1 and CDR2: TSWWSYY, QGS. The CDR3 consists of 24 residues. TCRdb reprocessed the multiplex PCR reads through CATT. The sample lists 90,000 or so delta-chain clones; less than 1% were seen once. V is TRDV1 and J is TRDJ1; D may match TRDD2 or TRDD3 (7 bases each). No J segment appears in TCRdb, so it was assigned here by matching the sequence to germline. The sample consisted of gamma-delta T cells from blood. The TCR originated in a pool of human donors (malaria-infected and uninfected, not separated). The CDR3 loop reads CALGEICSYGLAGGWGTYTDKLIF. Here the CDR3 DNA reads TGTGCTCTTGGGGAAATCTGTTCCTACGGCCTGGCCGGGGGATGGGGGACCTACACCGATAAACTCATCTTT.